These T cell receptor beta chains were read from a single sample in a study of control samples from healthy donors and cancer patients. Measured with immunoSEQ multiplex PCR; TCRdb has only the in-frame clones, and not every one. This sample yields about 170,000 clones, of which 93% are seen a single time; over 4% belongs to the top ten. The source material was blood. These receptor sequences come from a woman aged 55-70 years in good health. Each CDR3 is given without its conserved first and last residue. D genes are given only for firm matches. A clone size is listed for some rows: how often the clone was seen (once, few, many), or a class if it is expanded.

J gene | clone size | V gene | D gene | CDR3 protein
TRBJ1-2 | NA | TRBV27 | TRBD1 | ASSSTGAGGYT
TRBJ1-1 | NA | TRBV7-8 | TRBD1 | ASSERQGRTEAF
TRBJ2-3 | NA | TRBV6-5 | NA | ASSYSAGVWADTQY
TRBJ1-4 | NA | TRBV4-3 | NA | ASSQDTAGATNEKLF
TRBJ2-1 | NA | TRBV5-1 | TRBD2 | ASSFAGGRNEQF
TRBJ1-1 | NA | TRBV4-2 | TRBD1 | ASSQVRGLVTEAF
TRBJ2-1 | NA | TRBV25-1 | TRBD2 | ASSRPGTSGYNEQF
TRBJ1-4 | NA | TRBV6-2/TRBV6-3 | NA | ASSYRRGATNEKLF
TRBJ1-4 | NA | TRBV6-5 | TRBD1 | ASRTGQGINEKLF
TRBJ2-7 | NA | TRBV25-1 | NA | ASSENHYRGGEQY
TRBJ2-6 | NA | TRBV4-3 | NA | ASSQEQGAPFSGANVLT
TRBJ1-1 | NA | TRBV14 | NA | ASSQDQGQRWTEAF
TRBJ1-1 | NA | TRBV10-3 | NA | AISGSSLQGNTEAF
TRBJ2-3 | NA | TRBV9 | NA | ASSVEGRDTQY
TRBJ2-7 | NA | TRBV6-1 | TRBD1 | ASSEAPAIKVRGSTSYEQY
TRBJ1-2 | NA | TRBV12-3/TRBV12-4 | NA | ASRARPSGYT
TRBJ1-4 | NA | TRBV6-2/TRBV6-3 | NA | ASSYGRALEKLF
TRBJ1-1 | once | TRBV5-1 | TRBD1 | ASSLTGDGGTEAF
TRBJ1-2 | NA | TRBV6-5 | TRBD1 | ASTGRGLSGYT
TRBJ2-5 | few | TRBV20-1 | TRBD2 | SASWLAGVWETQY
TRBJ1-2 | NA | TRBV7-9 | TRBD1 | ASSFRQGLGYT